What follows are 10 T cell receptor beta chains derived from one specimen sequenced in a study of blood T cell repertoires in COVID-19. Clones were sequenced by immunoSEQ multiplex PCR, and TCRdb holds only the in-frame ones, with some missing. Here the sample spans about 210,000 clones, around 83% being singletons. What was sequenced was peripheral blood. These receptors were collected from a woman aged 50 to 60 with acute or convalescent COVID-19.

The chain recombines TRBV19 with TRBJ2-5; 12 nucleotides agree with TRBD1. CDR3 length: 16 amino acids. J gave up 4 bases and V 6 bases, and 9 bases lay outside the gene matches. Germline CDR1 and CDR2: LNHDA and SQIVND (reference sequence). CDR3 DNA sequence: TGTGCCAGTAGCCCAGTTAGGGACAGGGGGCGAGAGACCCAGTACTTC. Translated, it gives CASSPVRDRGRETQYF.

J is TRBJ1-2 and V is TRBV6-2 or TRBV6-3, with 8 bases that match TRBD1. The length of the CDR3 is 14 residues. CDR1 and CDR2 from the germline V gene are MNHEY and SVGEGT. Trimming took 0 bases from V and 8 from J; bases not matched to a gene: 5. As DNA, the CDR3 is TGTGCCAGCAGTTACTCGTGGACAGGGCTGGGCTACACCTTC. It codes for CASSYSWTGLGYTF.

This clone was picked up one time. In DNA, the CDR3 is TGTGCCAGCAGCTTAGAAGCGGGAAACAAAGAGACCCAGTACTTC. Residues: CASSLEAGNKETQYF. This chain joins TRBV11-2 and TRBJ2-5, with 7 positions matching TRBD2. The CDR3 is 15 amino acids. Per germline, CDR1 SGHAT and CDR2 FQNNGV. Unmatched junction bases numbered 4, after V lost 0 bases and J lost 3 bases.

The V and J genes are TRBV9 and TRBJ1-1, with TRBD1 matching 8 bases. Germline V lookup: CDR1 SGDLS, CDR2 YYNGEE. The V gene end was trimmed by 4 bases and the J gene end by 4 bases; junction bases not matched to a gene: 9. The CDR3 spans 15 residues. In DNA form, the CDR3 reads TGTGCCAGCAGCCCCCGAGGACAGGGAAGCACTGAAGCTTTCTTT. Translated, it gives CASSPRGQGSTEAFF.

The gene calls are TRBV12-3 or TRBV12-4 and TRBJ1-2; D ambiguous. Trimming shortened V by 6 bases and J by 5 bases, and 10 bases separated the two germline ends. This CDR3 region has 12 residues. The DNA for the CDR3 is TGTGCCAGCAGCGGACTCGAGTATGGCTACACCTTC. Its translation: CASSGLEYGYTF.

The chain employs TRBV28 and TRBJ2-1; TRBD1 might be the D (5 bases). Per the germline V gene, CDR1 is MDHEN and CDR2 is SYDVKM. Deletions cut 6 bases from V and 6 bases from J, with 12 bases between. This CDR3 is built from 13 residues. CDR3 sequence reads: CASSLRQFNEQFF. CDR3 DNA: TGTGCCAGCAGCCTCAGACAGTTCAATGAGCAGTTCTTC. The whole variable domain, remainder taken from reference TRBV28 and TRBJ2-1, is DVKVTQSSRYLVKRTGEKVFLECVQDMDHENMFWYRQDPGLGLRLIYFSYDVKMKEKGDIPEGYSVSREKKERFSLILESASTNQTSMYLCASSLRQFNEQFFGPGTRLTVL.

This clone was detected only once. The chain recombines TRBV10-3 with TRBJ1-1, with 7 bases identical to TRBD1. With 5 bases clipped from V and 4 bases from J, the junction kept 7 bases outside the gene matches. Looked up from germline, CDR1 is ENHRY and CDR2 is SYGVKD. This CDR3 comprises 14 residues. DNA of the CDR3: TGTGCCATCAGTAGGAAGCAGGGGGGCACTGAAGCTTTCTTT. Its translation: CAISRKQGGTEAFF.

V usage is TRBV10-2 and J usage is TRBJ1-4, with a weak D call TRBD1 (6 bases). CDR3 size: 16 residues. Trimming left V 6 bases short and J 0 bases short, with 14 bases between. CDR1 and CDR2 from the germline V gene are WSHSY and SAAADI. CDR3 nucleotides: TGCGCCAGCAGCACCAGGACAGCTTCAACTAATGAAAAACTGTTTTTT. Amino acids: CASSTRTASTNEKLFF.

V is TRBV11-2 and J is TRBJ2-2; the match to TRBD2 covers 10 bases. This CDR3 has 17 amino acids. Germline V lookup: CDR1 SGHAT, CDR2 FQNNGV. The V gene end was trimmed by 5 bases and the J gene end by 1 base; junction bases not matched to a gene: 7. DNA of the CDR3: TGTGCCAGCAGCCGGCGGGCTAGCGGGAGGAACACCGGGGAGCTGTTTTTT. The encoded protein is CASSRRASGRNTGELFF.

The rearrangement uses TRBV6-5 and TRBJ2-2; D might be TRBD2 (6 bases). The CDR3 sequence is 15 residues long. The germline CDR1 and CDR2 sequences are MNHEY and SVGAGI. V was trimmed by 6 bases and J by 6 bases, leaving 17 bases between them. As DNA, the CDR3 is TGTGCCAGCAGCGGGGACGGAGGGGAGTCCGGGGAGCTGTTTTTT. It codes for CASSGDGGESGELFF.